The 7 T cell receptor beta chains in this list originate from one sample, sequenced in a study of control samples from healthy donors and cancer patients. Some clones are missing from TCRdb's copy, which holds only in-frame ones; the method was immunoSEQ multiplex PCR. The repertoire consists of roughly 58,000 clones, with roughly 86% occurring once and the leading ten covering about 13%. Sample: PBMCs. Source of these receptors: a woman aged 60 to 75 with lung cancer.

The chain is built from TRBV7-8 and TRBJ1-1; possibly TRBD1 for D (6 bases). This CDR3 comprises 14 residues. Germline V CDR1 and CDR2: SGHVS, FQNEAQ. Between the trimmed V and J ends, which lost 4 bases and 3 bases, there was a span of 12 bases. The CDR3 sequence is CASSSGQLDTEAFF. CDR3 nucleotides: TGTGCCAGCAGCTCAGGACAGCTGGACACTGAAGCTTTCTTT.

The gene calls are TRBV7-8 and TRBJ1-4; possible D gene TRBD1, 6 bases. Trimming shortened V by 0 bases and J by 7 bases, and 15 bases separated the two germline ends. CDR1 and CDR2 from the germline V gene are SGHVS and FQNEAQ. The CDR3 has 16 residues. The CDR3 DNA sequence: TGTGCCAGCAGCTTAGCCTCCGGGGGGGGGCGTGAAAAACTGTTTTTT. Its protein product is CASSLASGGGREKLFF.

The chain employs TRBV27 and TRBJ1-6, with TRBD1 as a possible D gene (5 bases). The CDR3 consists of 15 residues. Germline V CDR1 and CDR2: MNHEY, SMNVEV (reference sequence). V lost 3 bases and J lost 6, with 12 bases in between. The CDR3: CASSFGGGVNSPLHF. CDR3 in DNA: TGTGCCAGCAGTTTTGGGGGAGGGGTTAATTCACCCCTCCACTTT.

The chain employs TRBV19 and TRBJ2-1, with TRBD2 as a possible D gene (5 bases). This CDR3 has 14 residues. The V end lost 3 bases, the J end lost 4 bases, and 10 bases lay between the germline ends. CDR1 and CDR2 (germline): LNHDA, SQIVND (reference sequence). The CDR3 loop reads CASSIPGGYNEQFF. CDR3 DNA sequence: TGTGCCAGTAGTATCCCCGGAGGATACAATGAGCAGTTCTTC.

V and J are TRBV4-1 and TRBJ1-2; maybe TRBD1 (6 bases). Germline lookup yields CDR1 MGHRA and CDR2 YSYEKL. V was trimmed by 7 bases and J by 8 bases, leaving 14 bases between them. The CDR3 spans 12 residues. This CDR3 is CASTGTSLGYTF. The CDR3, as DNA: TGCGCCAGCACCGGGACATCCCTCGGCTACACCTTC.

A single count supports this clone. The rearrangement joins TRBV28 to TRBJ2-6; a possible D gene is TRBD1 (6 bases). CDR1 is MDHEN and CDR2 is SYDVKM in the germline V gene. This CDR3 contains 16 residues. Trimming stripped 2 bases from V and 3 bases from J, with 11 bases between. The CDR3 nucleotides are TGTGCCAGCAGTTTAGAAGGGGGTTTTGGGGCCAACGTCCTGACTTTC. Its translation is CASSLEGGFGANVLTF. Full variable domain (outside the CDR3, taken from reference TRBV28 and TRBJ2-6): DVKVTQSSRYLVKRTGEKVFLECVQDMDHENMFWYRQDPGLGLRLIYFSYDVKMKEKGDIPEGYSVSREKKERFSLILESASTNQTSMYLCASSLEGGFGANVLTFGAGSRLTVL.

The chain has TRBV11-3 and TRBJ2-1; 8 positions match TRBD2. Germline V lookup: CDR1 SGHNT, CDR2 YENEEA. The J segment lost 6 bases and the V segment lost 2 bases, leaving 3 bases of the junction unmatched. This CDR3 is built from 14 residues. The chain's CDR3 is CASSLKSGSNEQFF. CDR3 bases: TGTGCCAGCAGCTTAAAAAGCGGGAGCAATGAGCAGTTCTTC.